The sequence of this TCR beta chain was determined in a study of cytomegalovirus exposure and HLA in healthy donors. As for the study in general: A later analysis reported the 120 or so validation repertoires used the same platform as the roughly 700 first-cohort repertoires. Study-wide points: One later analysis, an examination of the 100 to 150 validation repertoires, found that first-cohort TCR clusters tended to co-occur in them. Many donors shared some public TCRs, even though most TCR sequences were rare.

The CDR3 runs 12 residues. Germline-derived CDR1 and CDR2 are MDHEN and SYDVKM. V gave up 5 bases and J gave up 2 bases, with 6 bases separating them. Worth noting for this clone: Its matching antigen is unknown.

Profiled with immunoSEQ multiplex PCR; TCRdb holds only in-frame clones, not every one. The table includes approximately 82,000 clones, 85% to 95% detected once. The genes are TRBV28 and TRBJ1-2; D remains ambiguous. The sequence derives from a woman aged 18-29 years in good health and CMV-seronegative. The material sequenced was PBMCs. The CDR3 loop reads CASSSGNYGYTF. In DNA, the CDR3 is TGTGCCAGCAGTAGCGGGAACTATGGCTACACCTTC.